The T cell receptor beta chain described here comes from a study of breast tumors, draining lymph nodes, adjacent tissues. TCRdb fed the multiplex PCR reads into MiXCR, producing one record per CDR3 protein. The sample shows about 300,000 distinct CDR3 sequences, more than 30% of them seen only once. Many counts were recorded for this clonotype. The antigen remains undetermined. The V gene's germline CDR1 is SGHVS and CDR2 FQNEAQ. V lost 3 bases, J lost 6 bases, and 4 bases stayed unmatched. There are 14 residues in the CDR3. Study-wide points: Compared with lymph nodes, tumors were less diverse; compared with nontumor tissue, more. The lymph node origin of tumor T cells was framed as consistent with a hypothesis, not demonstrated.

Axillary draining lymph nodes of breast cancer patients supplied the node samples. The J gene is TRBJ2-7, the V gene TRBV7-8; 11 bases agree with TRBD1. The receptor comes from a female donor with breast cancer. Some clones in this sample may be carry-over from other donors' samples. What was sequenced was axillary lymph node tissue. DNA of the CDR3: TGTGCCAGCAGCTTCGGGACAGGGGGGCGCGAGCAGTACTTC. Its protein is CASSFGTGGREQYF.